These 27 T cell receptor beta chains came from one sample sequenced in a study of T cells in localized non-small cell lung cancer. Clones were read by immunoSEQ multiplex PCR, and TCRdb kept only the in-frame ones, dropping some. This repertoire shows roughly 28,000 clones, around four fifths found once; its top ten account for 3.5% to 5%. This specimen was peripheral blood, taken before any cancer treatment. These receptors all come from a woman aged 35-75 years with stage I lung adenocarcinoma.

This clone was observed once. CDR3 amino acids: CAITQDREWGYTF. In DNA, the CDR3 is TGTGCCATCACCCAAGACAGGGAATGGGGCTACACCTTC. V is TRBV10-3 and J is TRBJ1-2; TRBD1 agrees at 7 bases. The germline CDR1 and CDR2 sequences are ENHRY and SYGVKD. V was clipped by 7 bases and J by 8 bases; unmatched bases: 10. CDR3 length: 13 amino acids.

The chain carries TRBV28 and TRBJ1-6; no definite D call. Germline V gene lookup returns CDR1 MDHEN and CDR2 SYDVKM. The CDR3 runs 17 residues. Trimming shortened V by 3 bases and J by 6 bases, and 18 bases separated the two germline ends. The CDR3 reads CASSFGRRVWVNSPLHF. CDR3 nucleotides: TGTGCCAGCAGTTTCGGCCGGCGAGTATGGGTTAATTCACCCCTCCACTTT.

V is TRBV14 and J is TRBJ2-2; 9 nucleotides align to TRBD1. V trimming: 4 bases; J trimming: 4 bases; junction bases outside the gene matches: 4. In germline, CDR1 is SGHDN, CDR2 FVKESK. This CDR3 spans 15 amino acids. This CDR3 reads CASSRRQGVTGELFF. The DNA of the CDR3 is TGTGCCAGCAGCCGACGACAGGGGGTCACCGGGGAGCTGTTTTTT.

The table lists this clone with a few counts. CDR3 bases: TGTGCCAGTAGTATAGTGACGGACACTGAAGCTTTCTTT. This translates into CASSIVTDTEAFF. The chain is built from TRBV19 and TRBJ1-1; D is undetermined. The CDR3 sequence is 13 residues long. Trimming stripped 1 base from V and 3 bases from J, with 6 bases between. In germline, CDR1 is LNHDA, CDR2 SQIVND (reference sequence).

The V gene is TRBV7-9, the J gene TRBJ2-7, with D unresolved. CDR1 and CDR2 (germline): SEHNR, FQNEAQ (reference sequence). The V gene lost 5 bases and the J gene lost 7 bases, with 12 bases spanning the gap. The length of the CDR3 is 12 residues. DNA for the CDR3: TGTGCCAGCAGCGCCATCTTGGAGGAGCAGTACTTC. It is translated as CASSAILEEQYF.

The gene calls are TRBV13 and TRBJ1-2; 10 bases agree with TRBD1. This CDR3 has 15 residues. The ends lost 5 bases at V and 4 bases at J; junction bases unmatched: 7. Germline CDR1 and CDR2: PRHDT and FYEKMQ (reference sequence). The CDR3 bases are TGTGCCAGCAGCCCCGGGACAGGGGTGGCCTATGGCTACACCTTC. Translated, it gives CASSPGTGVAYGYTF.

V usage is TRBV4-3 and J usage is TRBJ2-1; a weak D match, TRBD2 (7 bases). The CDR3 consists of 16 residues. Germline-derived CDR1 and CDR2 are LGHNA and YSLEER. V lost 1 base and J lost 4, with 14 bases in between. The CDR3 DNA reads as TGCGCCAGCAGCCAAGTGGGGGCGGGGGTGTACAATGAGCAGTTCTTC. Encoded protein: CASSQVGAGVYNEQFF.

The chain joins TRBV29-1 to TRBJ2-3; D unclear. CDR3 length: 13 residues. Trimming stripped 4 bases from V and 6 bases from J, with 14 bases between. CDR1 SQVTM and CDR2 ANQGSEA come from the germline V gene. The CDR3 sequence is CSVGQVLGDTQYF. CDR3 nucleotide sequence: TGCAGCGTTGGCCAGGTCCTCGGGGATACGCAGTATTTT.

The chain employs TRBV9 and TRBJ2-2; 9 bases align to TRBD2. With V trimmed by 2 bases and J by 4 bases, 3 bases remained unmatched. The CDR3 is 15 residues long. Germline loops: CDR1 SGDLS, CDR2 YYNGEE. CDR3 nucleotide sequence: TGTGCCAGCAGCGTTAGCGGGAGCCGCACCGGGGAGCTGTTTTTT. Protein sequence: CASSVSGSRTGELFF.

V usage is TRBV29-1 and J usage is TRBJ2-1; 10 bases are shared with TRBD1. CDR3 length: 13 amino acids. Germline CDR1 and CDR2: SQVTM and ANQGSEA. J gave up 9 bases and V 6 bases, and 8 bases lay outside the gene matches. DNA for the CDR3: TGCAGCGTGGTCGGGACAGGGGTTGGTGAGCAGTTCTTC. It specifies CSVVGTGVGEQFF.

The CDR3 loop is CASSEGGQGDGYTF. CDR3 bases: TGTGCCAGCAGTGAGGGGGGACAGGGTGATGGCTACACCTTC. The genes are TRBV6-1 and TRBJ1-2; 9 bases are shared with TRBD1. V lost 3 bases to trimming and J lost 6 bases; unmatched junction nucleotides: 5. The CDR3 is 14 residues long. From germline, CDR1 is MNHNS and CDR2 SASEGT.

This clone has only one observation. V gene TRBV19 combines with J gene TRBJ2-3; 7 positions match TRBD2. Trimming removed 0 bases from V and 6 bases from J; junction bases left unmatched: 9. Germline CDR1 and CDR2: LNHDA and SQIVND (reference sequence). The CDR3 consists of 16 residues. The CDR3 nucleotides are TGTGCCAGTAGTATAGACGGCGGGGGTCCTGATGATACGCAGTATTTT. Translating it yields CASSIDGGGPDDTQYF.

This clone showed up just once. Here the CDR3 reads CASSLGLAGGQETQYF. The CDR3 nucleotides are TGCGCCAGCAGCTTGGGACTAGCGGGGGGTCAAGAGACCCAGTACTTC. The genes are TRBV5-1 and TRBJ2-5; 13 bases are a match to TRBD2. This CDR3 is built from 16 residues. Germline assignment: CDR1 SGHRS and CDR2 YFSETQ. Losses at the gene ends were 0 bases for V and 2 bases for J; bases not matched to a gene: 1. Using reference TRBV5-1 and TRBJ2-5 for the parts outside the CDR3, the full variable domain is KAGVTQTPRYLIKTRGQQVTLSCSPISGHRSVSWYQQTPGQGLQFLFEYFSETQRNKGNFPGRFSGRQFSNSRSEMNVSTLELGDSALYLCASSLGLAGGQETQYFGPGTRLLVL.

On this clone: The sample carries other DNA sequences with the same CDR3. V and J are TRBV6-5 and TRBJ1-5; D possibly corresponds to TRBD1 (6 bases). This CDR3 comprises 15 residues. Trimming pared 6 bases from V and 1 base from J, leaving 13 bases between. CDR1 MNHEY and CDR2 SVGAGI come from the germline V gene. In nucleotides, the CDR3 is TGTGCCAGCAGCTCGGGGGGCCTGAGCAATCAGCCCCAGCATTTT. This sequence encodes CASSSGGLSNQPQHF.

This clone was detected a few times. This chain links TRBV9 with TRBJ1-6; TRBD1 is a possible D gene (6 bases). V dropped 0 bases and J dropped 5 bases, with 9 bases sitting between them. CDR1 is SGDLS, CDR2 YYNGEE, per germline. This CDR3 is built from 15 residues. The CDR3 protein is CASSVETGDNSPLHF. The DNA for the CDR3 is TGTGCCAGCAGCGTAGAGACAGGCGATAATTCACCCCTCCACTTT.

The table lists this clone with a count of one. The chain uses TRBV11-2 and TRBJ1-6; D is perhaps TRBD1 (5 bases). The CDR3 loop spans 14 amino acids. In germline, CDR1 is SGHAT, CDR2 FQNNGV. V dropped 3 bases and J dropped 7 bases, with 10 bases sitting between them. The CDR3 protein is CASSFPQGNSPLHF. Written as DNA, the CDR3 is TGTGCCAGCAGCTTCCCGCAGGGCAATTCACCCCTCCACTTT.

This clone was recorded once. V gene TRBV7-9 combines with J gene TRBJ2-7; 7 bases line up with TRBD1. This CDR3 is built from 13 residues. The J segment lost 3 bases and the V segment lost 3 bases, leaving 2 bases of the junction unmatched. CDR1 and CDR2 (germline): SEHNR, FQNEAQ (reference sequence). The CDR3: CASSLTGIYEQYF. CDR3 in DNA: TGTGCCAGCAGCTTGACAGGGATCTACGAGCAGTACTTC.

This clone was recorded only once. V and J are TRBV7-2 and TRBJ2-1; perhaps TRBD1 as D (6 bases). Trimming removed 5 bases from V and 13 bases from J, with 18 bases in between. Germline assignment: CDR1 SGHTA and CDR2 FQGNSA. CDR3 length equals 13 residues. CDR3 nucleotides: TGTGCCAGCAGCCCCCCCCCAAGGGACATTCAGTTCTTC. It is translated as CASSPPPRDIQFF.

The rearrangement links TRBV4-3 to TRBJ1-1; 10 bases match TRBD1. This CDR3 comprises 15 residues. Trimming at V came to 3 bases and at J to 3 bases, leaving 4 bases not matched to a gene. Per germline, CDR1 LGHNA and CDR2 YSLEER. The CDR3 coding sequence is TGCGCCAGCAGCCACTCAGACAGGGGGCACACTGAAGCTTTCTTT. Translating gives CASSHSDRGHTEAFF.

This clone was picked up a small number of times. This may be a read error: a much more frequent sequence differs by one nucleotide. The chain employs TRBV5-1 and TRBJ2-2, with TRBD2 matching 8 bases. Per the germline V gene, CDR1 is SGHRS and CDR2 is YFSETQ. The CDR3 has 17 amino acids. CDR3 DNA sequence: TGCGCCCGCAGCTTGGCCCCGGGGGGGGAAAGGACCGGGGAGCTGTTTTTT. Its translation: CARSLAPGGERTGELFF.

The rearrangement uses TRBV4-3 and TRBJ2-1; the D call may be TRBD1 or TRBD2 (5 bases each). The germline CDR1 and CDR2 sequences are LGHNA and YSLEER. V gave up 4 bases and J gave up 0 bases, with 7 bases separating them. CDR3 length: 14 amino acids. The CDR3 nucleotides read TGCGCCAGCAGCCTAGGGACCTCCTACAATGAGCAGTTCTTC. Its translation: CASSLGTSYNEQFF.

This chain joins TRBV18 and TRBJ1-1; D possibly corresponds to TRBD1 (5 bases). CDR3 length: 16 amino acids. Germline V gene sequence: CDR1 KGHSH, CDR2 LQKENI. V was cut by 2 bases and J by 1 base, with 14 bases left in between. CDR3 DNA sequence: TGTGCCAGCTCACCAAAAACCAGGGCAGGGAACACTGAAGCTTTCTTT. Encoded protein: CASSPKTRAGNTEAFF.

This clone has a handful of counts. V and J are TRBV4-3 and TRBJ2-7, with 8 nucleotides matching TRBD1. V dropped 3 bases and J dropped 7; count of bases not matched to a gene: 11. CDR3 length: 15 residues. Germline values: CDR1 LGHNA, CDR2 YSLEER. In nucleotides, the CDR3 is TGCGCCAGCAGCCAGTCCCCGGCAGGGGGCGGGGAGCAGTACTTC. This gives the protein CASSQSPAGGGEQYF.

The rearrangement links TRBV7-2 to TRBJ2-1; a weak D match, TRBD1 (6 bases). Germline V lookup: CDR1 SGHTA, CDR2 FQGNSA. Trimming took 3 bases from V and 5 from J, leaving 8 bases between them. CDR3 size: 13 residues. The CDR3 region has the DNA TGTGCCAGCAGCTTGAACAGGGACAATGAGCAGTTCTTC. It encodes CASSLNRDNEQFF.

This sequence joins TRBV19 and TRBJ1-2, with D perhaps TRBD1 (6 bases). The germline V gene has CDR1 LNHDA and CDR2 SQIVND (reference sequence). The CDR3 spans 15 residues. Trimming cost V 4 bases and J 8 bases, with 20 bases left between them. DNA for the CDR3: TGTGCCAGTAGTACGCCGACAGTCCTTCAGGGGGGCTACACCTTC. It is translated as CASSTPTVLQGGYTF.

The J gene is TRBJ2-3, the V gene TRBV9; a weak D match, TRBD2 (6 bases). V lost 3 bases and J lost 6, with 17 bases in between. CDR1 and CDR2 from the germline V gene are SGDLS and YYNGEE. The CDR3 consists of 15 residues. The chain's CDR3 is CASSAIVGGGDTQYF. CDR3 in DNA: TGTGCCAGCAGCGCCATAGTGGGAGGAGGTGATACGCAGTATTTT.

The CDR3 sequence is CASSLGTAGVRETQYF. For the CDR3, the DNA is TGTGCCAGCAGCTTAGGGACGGCGGGGGTTAGGGAGACCCAGTACTTC. The chain employs TRBV11-3 and TRBJ2-5; 7 bases line up with TRBD2. Germline CDR1 and CDR2: SGHNT and YENEEA. The CDR3 sequence is 16 residues long. The junction had 10 bases not matched to a gene; V was cut back by 1 base and J by 5 bases. Using reference TRBV11-3 and TRBJ2-5 for the parts outside the CDR3, the full variable domain is EAGVVQSPRYKIIEKKQPVAFWCNPISGHNTLYWYLQNLGQGPELLIRYENEEAVDDSQLPKDRFSAERLKGVDSTLKIQPAELGDSAVYLCASSLGTAGVRETQYFGPGTRLLVL.